This passage covers 28 T cell receptor beta chains from one sample sequenced in a study of glioma-infiltrating T cells after dendritic cell vaccination. Generated by immunoSEQ multiplex PCR, the TCRdb table keeps only in-frame clones and is missing some. The sample holds approximately 90,000 clones, under 90% seen once. This sample comprised blood, obtained before dendritic cell vaccination. The receptors here all came from a human donor with glioblastoma.

The gene calls are TRBV5-1 and TRBJ2-5, with 9 bases lining up with TRBD1. The better agreement between TRBJ2-7 and the DNA end casts doubt on the J call. The CDR3 has 15 amino acids. The germline V gene has CDR1 SGHRS and CDR2 YFSETQ. DNA for the CDR3: TGCGCCAGCAGCTTGGGACAGGGGGTCTCCTACGAGCAGTACTTC. Its translation is CASSLGQGVSYEQYF.

This rearrangement joins TRBV5-1 to TRBJ1-1; 9 bases map to TRBD1. With 4 bases clipped from V and 10 bases from J, the junction kept 14 bases outside the gene matches. The CDR3 covers 15 residues. CDR1 and CDR2 from the germline V gene are SGHRS and YFSETQ. The DNA for the CDR3 is TGCGCCAGCAGCCCCCCAACGGGACAGGGAGGGCGAGCTTTCTTT. Protein sequence: CASSPPTGQGGRAFF.

The V gene is TRBV18, the J gene TRBJ2-3; D not certain. The CDR3 runs 15 residues. The germline V gene encodes CDR1 KGHSH and CDR2 LQKENI. Deletions cut 3 bases from V and 2 bases from J, with 12 bases between. The DNA of the CDR3 is TGTGCCAGCTCACCCTTCCTAGAAAACACAGATACGCAGTATTTT. Its translation: CASSPFLENTDTQYF.

The chain combines TRBV28 with TRBJ2-7; TRBD2 aligns across 7 bases. This CDR3 is built from 16 residues. CDR1 and CDR2 (germline): MDHEN, SYDVKM. V was pared by 4 bases and J by 3 bases, with 12 bases of the junction left unmatched. The CDR3 sequence is CASSSHAGGRFYEQYF. The CDR3 DNA follows: TGTGCCAGCAGTTCCCATGCCGGCGGGAGATTCTACGAGCAGTACTTC.

CDR3 protein: CASRTGTRGNTEAFF. In nucleotides, the CDR3 is TGTGCCAGTAGGACCGGGACCAGGGGGAACACTGAAGCTTTCTTT. The chain employs TRBV19 and TRBJ1-1; the D gene is possibly TRBD1 (6 bases). The CDR3 runs 15 residues. V lost 6 bases and J lost 1, with 15 bases in between. Germline CDR1 reads LNHDA; CDR2 reads SQIVND (reference sequence).

The chain is built from TRBV4-1 and TRBJ2-1; no firm D call. V lost 3 bases to trimming and J lost 6 bases, with 12 bases between them. The CDR3 is 14 amino acids. CDR1 MGHRA and CDR2 YSYEKL come from the germline V gene. The CDR3 loop reads CASSQAQIGNEQFF. The CDR3 region has the DNA TGCGCCAGCAGCCAGGCACAGATCGGCAATGAGCAGTTCTTC.

In its sample, this clone was seen once. This sequence joins TRBV9 and TRBJ2-2; 7 bases match TRBD1. V lost 2 bases, J lost 2 bases, and 3 bases stayed unmatched. Germline V CDR1 and CDR2: SGDLS, YYNGEE. This CDR3 spans 15 amino acids. The CDR3 region is CASSVTGVNTGELFF. The CDR3 nucleotides read TGTGCCAGCAGCGTCACAGGGGTTAACACCGGGGAGCTGTTTTTT.

This clone has a handful of counts. V usage is TRBV2 and J usage is TRBJ1-6; possibly TRBD1 for D (6 bases). The CDR3 loop spans 15 amino acids. Between the trimmed V and J ends, which lost 2 bases and 7 bases, there was a span of 12 bases. Germline V gene lookup returns CDR1 SNHLY and CDR2 FYNNEI. The CDR3 DNA is TGTGCCAGCAGTGAAACAGGGCACCCCAATTCACCCCTCCACTTT. Protein sequence: CASSETGHPNSPLHF.

The chain carries TRBV7-9 and TRBJ2-1; D uncertain. The V and J ends lost 3 bases and 7 bases respectively, with 7 bases between them. CDR1 and CDR2 (germline): SEHNR, FQNEAQ (reference sequence). This CDR3 comprises 12 residues. The CDR3 here is CASSFSQNEQFF. DNA for the CDR3: TGTGCCAGCAGCTTCTCACAGAATGAGCAGTTCTTC. The full variable domain, rest sourced from reference TRBV7-9 and TRBJ2-1, is DTGVSQNPRHKITKRGQNVTFRCDPISEHNRLYWYRQTLGQGPEFLTYFQNEAQLEKSRLLSDRFSAERPKGSFSTLEIQRTEQGDSAMYLCASSFSQNEQFFGPGTRLTVL.

J is TRBJ2-7 and V is TRBV4-1; 8 bases are a match to TRBD1. CDR3 size: 15 residues. Germline CDR1 reads MGHRA; CDR2 reads YSYEKL. Unmatched junction bases numbered 5, after V lost 0 bases and J lost 4 bases. This CDR3 reads CASSQENRGLYEQYF. In DNA form, the CDR3 reads TGCGCCAGCAGCCAAGAAAACAGGGGGTTGTACGAGCAGTACTTC.

The chain is built from TRBV19 and TRBJ1-1; 8 nucleotides align to TRBD1. J gave up 4 bases and V 9 bases, and 4 bases lay outside the gene matches. This CDR3 contains 12 residues. Germline lookup yields CDR1 LNHDA and CDR2 SQIVND (reference sequence). The CDR3 protein is CASRGLGTEAFF. The DNA of the CDR3 is TGTGCCAGCAGGGGGCTTGGCACTGAAGCTTTCTTT.

CDR3 in DNA: TGTGCCTGGAGAACGGGAACTGGAAACACCATATATTTT. Amino acids: CAWRTGTGNTIYF. The rearrangement links TRBV30 to TRBJ1-3; D is undetermined. CDR3 length: 13 residues. The V end was cut by 3 bases, the J end by 2 bases, with 8 bases between. Germline CDR1 reads GTSNPN; CDR2 reads SVGIG (reference sequence).

This sequence joins TRBV9 and TRBJ1-3; D unresolved. Trimming pared 3 bases from V and 8 bases from J, leaving 12 bases between. This CDR3 spans 13 amino acids. Germline V gives CDR1 SGDLS, CDR2 YYNGEE. CDR3 nucleotide sequence: TGTGCCAGCAGCGCCCCAGGTTCTGACACCATATATTTT. Protein: CASSAPGSDTIYF.

The V gene is TRBV7-2, the J gene TRBJ2-5; 11 nucleotides match TRBD2. This CDR3 spans 14 amino acids. Germline CDR1 reads SGHTA; CDR2 reads FQGNSA. The V segment lost 7 bases and the J segment 5 bases; nucleotides outside the gene matches: 6. CDR3 amino acids: CASNQLAGGETQYF. As DNA, the CDR3 is TGTGCCAGCAACCAATTAGCGGGAGGGGAGACCCAGTACTTC.

This clone has a handful of counts. J is TRBJ1-5 and V is TRBV4-1, with D possibly being TRBD1 (6 bases). This CDR3 contains 15 residues. Germline-derived CDR1 and CDR2 are MGHRA and YSYEKL. Between the trimmed V and J ends, which lost 1 base and 6 bases, there was a span of 13 bases. The CDR3 loop reads CASSQGGGGPQPQHF. In DNA, the CDR3 is TGCGCCAGCAGCCAAGGAGGCGGGGGGCCTCAGCCCCAGCATTTT.

The chain combines TRBV25-1 with TRBJ1-1, with 12 bases identical to TRBD1. Trimming cost V 7 bases and J 5 bases; bases outside gene matches: 5. Germline V gene sequence: CDR1 MGHDK, CDR2 SYGVNS. The CDR3 length is 14 residues. This CDR3 is CASTGTGGLTEAFF. The CDR3 bases are TGTGCCAGCACTGGGACAGGGGGCTTGACTGAAGCTTTCTTT.

This clone was detected a few times. The junction departs from the called germline gene at one end, perhaps through a read error. This chain joins TRBV7-7 and TRBJ2-2; unclear D gene. Looked up from germline, CDR1 is SSHAT and CDR2 is FNYEAQ (reference sequence). This CDR3 contains 12 residues. The CDR3 reads CASSPNTGELFF. The CDR3 nucleotides are TGTGCTAGCAGCCCAAACACCGGGGAGCTGTTTTTT.

This clone was seen a few times. This chain uses TRBV4-1 with TRBJ1-4; possibly TRBD1 for D (6 bases). Germline assignment: CDR1 MGHRA and CDR2 YSYEKL. CDR3 length: 16 residues. Trimming stripped 1 base from V and 8 bases from J, with 17 bases between. As DNA, the CDR3 is TGCGCCAGCAGCCAAGTGGGAACAGGGACTAGGGAAAAACTGTTTTTT. Translating it yields CASSQVGTGTREKLFF.

This clone was seen a single time. The J gene is TRBJ1-2, the V gene TRBV4-3; D is unresolved. There are 13 residues in the CDR3. V lost 1 base to trimming and J lost 3 bases, with 6 bases between them. Looked up from germline, CDR1 is LGHNA and CDR2 is YSLEER. As DNA, the CDR3 is TGCGCCAGCAGCCAAGGGCCCGACTATGGCTACACCTTC. As protein: CASSQGPDYGYTF.

The chain combines TRBV4-3 with TRBJ2-1; D is ambiguous. From germline, CDR1 is LGHNA and CDR2 YSLEER. V lost 4 bases, J lost 3 bases, and 7 bases lay in between. This CDR3 has 13 amino acids. The CDR3 DNA reads TGCGCCAGCAGCCCCACAGACTACAATGAGCAGTTCTTC. Amino acid sequence: CASSPTDYNEQFF.

This clone was recorded once. V and J are TRBV30 and TRBJ1-1; D is perhaps TRBD1 (6 bases). Trimming removed 5 bases at V and 5 bases at J, with 12 bases between. Germline loops: CDR1 GTSNPN, CDR2 SVGIG (reference sequence). The CDR3 totals 12 residues. The CDR3 nucleotides read TGTGCCTGGGAGAAGGGGGAAACTGAAGCTTTCTTT. This gives the protein CAWEKGETEAFF.

CDR3 bases: TGTGCCAGCAGCGTACTGACTAGCACAGATACGCAGTATTTT. It is translated as CASSVLTSTDTQYF. The chain combines TRBV9 with TRBJ2-3; no clear D gene. This CDR3 comprises 14 residues. The V end was cut by 1 base, the J end by 0 bases, with 6 bases between. Germline CDR1 reads SGDLS; CDR2 reads YYNGEE.

Details on this clone: A junction end diverges from the germline sequence, so it may reflect a read error. The gene calls are TRBV5-1 and TRBJ2-2; 9 nucleotides match TRBD1. The CDR3 sequence is 15 residues long. Germline lookup yields CDR1 SGHRS and CDR2 YFSETQ. Written as DNA, the CDR3 is TGCGCCAGCGCGACCGGGACAGGGAACAACGGGGAGCTGTTTTTT. It specifies CASATGTGNNGELFF.

The chain joins TRBV10-3 to TRBJ1-2; D not resolved. Germline V lookup: CDR1 ENHRY, CDR2 SYGVKD. The CDR3 is 12 residues long. The V end lost 3 bases, the J end lost 2 bases, and 4 bases lay between the germline ends. The chain's CDR3 is CAISDLNYGYTF. CDR3 bases: TGTGCCATCAGTGACCTCAACTATGGCTACACCTTC.

V usage is TRBV5-4 and J usage is TRBJ2-1, with 7 nucleotides matching TRBD1. CDR3 length: 14 residues. Trimming at V came to 7 bases and at J to 2 bases, leaving 6 bases not matched to a gene. CDR1 and CDR2 from the germline V gene are SGHNT and YYREEE (reference sequence). CDR3 in amino acids: CASQRGQAYNEQFF. CDR3 DNA: TGTGCCAGCCAACGAGGACAGGCCTACAATGAGCAGTTCTTC. The complete variable domain, with remaining parts taken from reference TRBV5-4 and TRBJ2-1, reads ETGVTQSPTHLIKTRGQQVTLRCSSQSGHNTVSWYQQALGQGPQFIFQYYREEENGRGNFPPRFSGLQFPNYSSELNVNALELDDSALYLCASQRGQAYNEQFFGPGTRLTVL.

The gene calls are TRBV7-6 and TRBJ1-5; unclear D gene. The CDR3 is made up of 16 amino acids. Germline V CDR1 and CDR2: SGHVS, FNYEAQ. Trimming removed 5 bases at V and 0 bases at J, with 14 bases between. This CDR3 is CASSPYNGPSNQPQHF. The CDR3 nucleotides read TGTGCCAGCAGCCCCTACAATGGGCCTAGCAATCAGCCCCAGCATTTT.

The chain is built from TRBV5-1 and TRBJ2-2; the D gene is possibly TRBD2 (6 bases). CDR3 size: 16 residues. Germline V gene sequence: CDR1 SGHRS, CDR2 YFSETQ. V shed 0 bases and J shed 3 bases, with 12 bases lying between them. CDR3 in DNA: TGCGCCAGCAGCTTGGTGGTCGGGGGTTACACCGGGGAGCTGTTTTTT. Translated, it gives CASSLVVGGYTGELFF. The whole variable domain, remainder taken from reference TRBV5-1 and TRBJ2-2, is KAGVTQTPRYLIKTRGQQVTLSCSPISGHRSVSWYQQTPGQGLQFLFEYFSETQRNKGNFPGRFSGRQFSNSRSEMNVSTLELGDSALYLCASSLVVGGYTGELFFGEGSRLTVL.

V usage is TRBV7-9 and J usage is TRBJ2-5, with 7 bases fitting TRBD2. CDR3 length: 13 residues. Per the germline V gene, CDR1 is SEHNR and CDR2 is FQNEAQ (reference sequence). V lost 8 bases, J lost 5 bases, and 8 bases stayed unmatched. CDR3 sequence: CASSRGSGETQYF. CDR3 nucleotides: TGTGCCAGCTCGCGGGGGAGTGGGGAGACCCAGTACTTC.